These 32 T cell receptor beta chains originate from one sample sequenced in a study of molecular identifiers for immune sequencing clone quantification. TCRdb re-called the PCR reads with MiXCR, one entry per CDR3 protein. Among hundreds of thousands of distinct CDR3 sequences listed, over 25% were seen once. The sample consisted of naive CD8+ T cells from blood, with Jurkat cell RNA spiked in. Subset in this sample: FACS-sorted CD8+CD4-CCR7+CD45RA+ naive T cells. Receptors were obtained from a human donor in good health. Some libraries in this study had Jurkat cell RNA spiked in.

This clonotype was observed many times. This chain links TRBV7-9 with TRBJ2-1; possible D gene TRBD2, 6 bases. The V gene lost 1 base and the J gene lost 7 bases, with 8 bases spanning the gap. The germline V gene encodes CDR1 SEHNR and CDR2 FQNEAQ (reference sequence). The CDR3 runs 13 residues. The CDR3 is CASSLGGGNEQFF. CDR3 DNA sequence: TGTGCCAGCAGCTTAGGTGGGGGGAATGAGCAGTTCTTC.

The chain couples TRBV7-2 to TRBJ1-6, with 8 nucleotides matching TRBD1. V shed 5 bases and J 8 bases; nucleotides not matched to a gene: 23. The CDR3 is 20 amino acids. In germline, CDR1 is SGHTA, CDR2 FQGNSA. CDR3 DNA: TGTGCCAGCAGCACAGAGACAGGGGAATATACCCTCATACTTGATTCACCCCTCCACTTT. Residues: CASSTETGEYTLILDSPLHF.

The table lists this clonotype with a few counts. The V and J genes are TRBV11-2 and TRBJ2-5; 9 bases are shared with TRBD1. The CDR3 totals 16 residues. Germline V lookup: CDR1 SGHAT, CDR2 FQNNGV. The trim removed 5 bases at V and 1 base at J, leaving 8 bases unmatched. The CDR3 region has the DNA TGTGCCAGCAGCCAGCCGAGACAGGGGGTCCAAGAGACCCAGTACTTC. This sequence encodes CASSQPRQGVQETQYF.

At least ten counts were recorded for this clonotype. V is TRBV14 and J is TRBJ1-5; D is ambiguous. The V and J ends lost 3 bases and 4 bases respectively, with 10 bases between them. Germline lookup yields CDR1 SGHDN and CDR2 FVKESK. CDR3 length: 14 amino acids. CDR3 nucleotides: TGTGCCAGCAGCCAGGGAAGGTTAAATCAGCCCCAGCATTTT. Amino acids: CASSQGRLNQPQHF.

CDR3 region: CASTQTGGLGYTF. The CDR3 DNA follows: TGTGCCAGTACCCAGACAGGGGGCCTGGGCTACACCTTC. This chain joins TRBV19 and TRBJ1-2, with 10 bases lining up with TRBD1. The CDR3 runs to 13 residues. The V gene end was trimmed by 7 bases and the J gene end by 8 bases; junction bases not matched to a gene: 7. Germline CDR1 is LNHDA and CDR2 is SQIVND (reference sequence).

The chain joins TRBV9 to TRBJ1-1; TRBD1 might be the D (6 bases). This CDR3 is built from 15 residues. The germline gives CDR1 SGDLS, CDR2 YYNGEE. Trimming took 3 bases from V and 2 from J, leaving 14 bases between them. The CDR3 DNA reads TGTGCCAGCAGCGGACTTCAACAGGGTAACACTGAAGCTTTCTTT. Translating gives CASSGLQQGNTEAFF.

The chain links TRBV20-1 to TRBJ2-2; the match to TRBD2 covers 8 bases. This CDR3 has 16 residues. CDR1 is DFQATT, CDR2 SNEGSKA, per germline (reference sequence). V shed 6 bases, J shed 3 bases, and the junction held 12 bases outside the gene matches. The CDR3 DNA reads as TGCAGTGCCAGAAATAAGCGGGAGATATACACCGGGGAGCTGTTTTTT. It is translated as CSARNKREIYTGELFF.

The gene calls are TRBV5-1 and TRBJ2-2; no reliable D call. The germline CDR1 and CDR2 sequences are SGHRS and YFSETQ. V was pared by 0 bases and J by 0 bases, with 9 bases between. This CDR3 has 16 residues. The CDR3 nucleotides read TGCGCCAGCAGCTTGGTCGGAGACCCGAACACCGGGGAGCTGTTTTTT. Translating it yields CASSLVGDPNTGELFF.

The chain recombines TRBV15 with TRBJ1-1, with D perhaps TRBD1 (6 bases). Per germline, CDR1 LNHNV and CDR2 YYDKDF (reference sequence). This CDR3 has 15 residues. Trimming took off 5 bases at V and 4 bases at J, with 17 bases between the two ends. The CDR3 coding sequence is TGTGCCACCAGCCTAGACAGGAGCCGAGGCACTGAAGCTTTCTTT. Encoded protein: CATSLDRSRGTEAFF.

In regard to this clonotype: This may come from a read error, since a much larger clone is one base off. The chain links TRBV10-3 to TRBJ2-7, with D perhaps matching TRBD1 (6 bases). The CDR3 length is 14 residues. Trimming removed 2 bases at V and 2 bases at J, with 10 bases between. The germline CDR1 and CDR2 sequences are ENHRY and SYGVKD. CDR3 residues: CAISETDRTYEQYF. The CDR3 nucleotides read TGTGCCATCAGTGAGACTGACAGGACCTACGAGCAGTACTTC.

This clonotype was seen more than once but under ten times. The rearrangement links TRBV9 to TRBJ1-2, with D possibly being TRBD1 (6 bases). The CDR3 covers 17 residues. CDR1 is SGDLS and CDR2 is YYNGEE in the germline V gene. Between the trimmed V and J ends, which lost 3 bases and 8 bases, there was a span of 26 bases. The CDR3 reads CASSATTGPAPPRGYTF. In nucleotides, the CDR3 is TGTGCCAGCAGCGCTACGACAGGCCCAGCGCCTCCACGGGGCTACACCTTC.

The sample holds many counts of this clonotype. The chain joins TRBV4-3 to TRBJ1-5; 9 bases match TRBD1. CDR1 is LGHNA and CDR2 is YSLEER in the germline V gene. With 0 bases clipped from V and 6 bases from J, the junction kept 3 bases outside the gene matches. CDR3 length: 15 amino acids. The CDR3: CASSQDTGGGQPQHF. In DNA form, the CDR3 reads TGCGCCAGCAGCCAAGATACAGGGGGCGGTCAGCCCCAGCATTTT.

This clonotype has only a few counts. The gene calls are TRBV18 and TRBJ2-7; D is perhaps TRBD1 (6 bases). Germline V gene data show CDR1 as KGHSH and CDR2 as LQKENI. The CDR3 has 15 amino acids. Trimming left V 2 bases short and J 4 bases short, with 15 bases between. This CDR3 reads CASSPFSGAGYEQYF. CDR3 in DNA: TGTGCCAGCTCACCATTTTCAGGGGCAGGGTACGAGCAGTACTTC.

This clonotype was found a few times. V is TRBV15 and J is TRBJ2-3; TRBD1 or TRBD2 may be the D gene (5 bases each). Per germline, CDR1 LNHNV and CDR2 YYDKDF (reference sequence). The ends were cut back, 0 bases at V and 6 bases at J, with 10 bases in the middle. This CDR3 has 14 amino acids. The CDR3 here is CATSRDLGADTQYF. Here the CDR3 DNA reads TGTGCCACCAGCAGAGATCTCGGGGCGGATACGCAGTATTTT. Full variable domain (outside the CDR3, taken from reference TRBV15 and TRBJ2-3): DAMVIQNPRYQVTQFGKPVTLSCSQTLNHNVMYWYQQKSSQAPKLLFHYYDKDFNNEADTPDNFQSRRPNTSFCFLDIRSPGLGDTAMYLCATSRDLGADTQYFGPGTRLTVL.

To note about this clonotype: This may come from a read error, since a much larger clone is one base off. In DNA, the CDR3 is TGCAGTGCTAGAGTGATGAAGTGGACCACTGAAGCTTTCTTT. Its translation: CSARVMKWTTEAFF. The chain employs TRBV20-1 and TRBJ1-1; D is unresolved. The CDR3 sequence is 14 residues long. Germline V gives CDR1 DFQATT, CDR2 SNEGSKA (reference sequence). V lost 1 base and J 4 bases, leaving 13 bases between the germline ends.

This clonotype appeared many times. CDR3 sequence: CASSVEGQDNQPQHF. The CDR3 nucleotides are TGTGCCAGCAGCGTAGAGGGACAGGACAATCAGCCCCAGCATTTT. The chain carries TRBV9 and TRBJ1-5, with TRBD1 matching 8 bases. CDR1 and CDR2 (germline): SGDLS, YYNGEE. J gave up 3 bases and V 0 bases, and 2 bases lay outside the gene matches. The CDR3 has 15 amino acids.

In its sample, this clonotype was seen a few times. V usage is TRBV11-2 and J usage is TRBJ1-2; 10 positions agree with TRBD1. Germline values: CDR1 SGHAT, CDR2 FQNNGV. J lost 1 base, V lost 3 bases, and 2 bases had no gene match. The CDR3 consists of 15 residues. The CDR3 loop reads CASSLGQGYNYGYTF. The DNA of the CDR3 is TGTGCCAGCAGCTTGGGACAGGGGTATAACTATGGCTACACCTTC.

This sequence joins TRBV5-4 and TRBJ2-3; D not resolved. Trimming removed 4 bases from V and 1 base from J, with 28 bases in between. Germline loops: CDR1 SGHNT, CDR2 YYREEE (reference sequence). This CDR3 contains 20 residues. CDR3 sequence (DNA): TGTGCCAGCAGCCTCATGCCTGGGGTTGGGTTGATGCCGGGCACAGATACGCAGTATTTT. Encoded protein: CASSLMPGVGLMPGTDTQYF.

In regard to this clonotype: Lacking the conserved final phenylalanine or tryptophan, this CDR3 likely reflects a read error. The rearrangement joins TRBV20-1 to TRBJ2-3; possibly TRBD2 for D (6 bases). This CDR3 comprises 12 residues. V dropped 3 bases and J dropped 6 bases, with 10 bases sitting between them. The germline CDR1 and CDR2 sequences are DFQATT and SNEGSKA (reference sequence). The CDR3 sequence is CSARGEADTQYL. CDR3 bases: TGCAGTGCTAGGGGGGAGGCGGATACGCAGTATTTA.

This clonotype appeared a few times. The genes are TRBV2 and TRBJ2-7; tentatively, D is TRBD2 (5 bases). The length of the CDR3 is 15 residues. Germline V gene lookup returns CDR1 SNHLY and CDR2 FYNNEI. The germline V and J ends were trimmed by 0 bases and 3 bases, with 12 bases remaining between them. Here the CDR3 reads CASSEATFSGYEQYF. CDR3 bases: TGTGCCAGCAGTGAAGCGACCTTCAGCGGCTACGAGCAGTACTTC. The whole variable domain, remainder taken from reference TRBV2 and TRBJ2-7, is EPEVTQTPSHQVTQMGQEVILRCVPISNHLYFYWYRQILGQKVEFLVSFYNNEISEKSEIFDDQFSVERPDGSNFTLKIRSTKLEDSAMYFCASSEATFSGYEQYFGPGTRLTVT.

This clonotype has ten or more counts. The chain uses TRBV2 and TRBJ1-1; unclear D gene. This CDR3 spans 14 amino acids. The V gene lost 2 bases and the J gene lost 0 bases, with 7 bases spanning the gap. Germline-derived CDR1 and CDR2 are SNHLY and FYNNEI. The CDR3 loop is CASSEPTMNTEAFF. CDR3 coding DNA: TGTGCCAGCAGTGAACCCACTATGAACACTGAAGCTTTCTTT.

This clonotype was recorded a few times. This chain joins TRBV4-1 and TRBJ2-3; 12 bases are a match to TRBD2. CDR1 is MGHRA and CDR2 is YSYEKL in the germline V gene. V lost 1 base to trimming and J lost 6 bases; unmatched junction nucleotides: 17. This CDR3 is 20 amino acids long. The CDR3 region has the DNA TGCGCCAGCAGCCAAGGCAGTACTAGCGGGGGGACGCCGTGGTGGGATACGCAGTATTTT. It is translated as CASSQGSTSGGTPWWDTQYF.

V gene TRBV9 combines with J gene TRBJ2-5; D is tentatively TRBD1 or TRBD2 (5 bases each). The CDR3 covers 15 residues. V was trimmed by 3 bases and J by 1 base, leaving 13 bases between them. The germline gives CDR1 SGDLS, CDR2 YYNGEE. CDR3 sequence: CASSDPIGGQETQYF. DNA for the CDR3: TGTGCCAGCAGCGATCCCATTGGGGGCCAAGAGACCCAGTACTTC.

Comment on this clonotype: A read error may be the cause here, since a much bigger clone is one base away. The DNA for the CDR3 is TGTGCCAGCAGCTTAGATGCAGGGGAGGGCACAGATCCGCAGTATTTT. Amino acids: CASSLDAGEGTDPQYF. V is TRBV7-9 and J is TRBJ2-3; weak D call: TRBD2 (7 bases). CDR1 and CDR2 from the germline V gene are SEHNR and FQNEAQ (reference sequence). There are 16 residues in the CDR3.

The table lists this clonotype with a few counts. The CDR3 nucleotides are TGTGCCAGTGGACAGGGGCGGTACGAGCAGTACTTC. This codes for CASGQGRYEQYF. The rearrangement uses TRBV6-5 and TRBJ2-7; 9 nucleotides agree with TRBD1. Germline V gene sequence: CDR1 MNHEY, CDR2 SVGAGI. V gave up 9 bases and J gave up 4 bases; unmatched junction bases: 4. The CDR3 loop spans 12 amino acids.

The sample holds many counts of this clonotype. The chain joins TRBV12-3 or TRBV12-4 to TRBJ2-7, with D tentatively TRBD1 (5 bases). The ends were cut back, 5 bases at V and 4 bases at J, with 12 bases in the middle. The CDR3 has 13 amino acids. The CDR3 here is CASSHRAGYEQYF. DNA for the CDR3: TGTGCCAGCAGTCACCGAGCAGGGTACGAGCAGTACTTC.

This clonotype was picked up a small number of times. V usage is TRBV27 and J usage is TRBJ2-1; no definite D call. The CDR3 is made up of 16 amino acids. CDR1 is MNHEY, CDR2 SMNVEV, per germline (reference sequence). Trimming took off 1 base at V and 0 bases at J, with 10 bases between the two ends. The CDR3 DNA reads TGTGCCAGCAGTTTATTTTCCCCGCGCTCCTACAATGAGCAGTTCTTC. Translation: CASSLFSPRSYNEQFF.

This clonotype was counted at least ten times. V and J are TRBV30 and TRBJ2-6; D gene ambiguous. CDR1 is GTSNPN and CDR2 is SVGIG in the germline V gene (reference sequence). Trimming left V 5 bases short and J 0 bases short, with 5 bases between. CDR3 size: 13 residues. In DNA form, the CDR3 reads TGTGCCTGGGGATCCTCTGGGGCCAACGTCCTGACTTTC. Its translation is CAWGSSGANVLTF.

Concerning this clonotype: A read error may explain this, as a much larger clone is one base away. The genes are TRBV12-3 or TRBV12-4 and TRBJ1-1; D gene uncertain. V dropped 3 bases and J dropped 0 bases, with 11 bases sitting between them. This CDR3 has 15 amino acids. CDR3 DNA sequence: TGTGCCAGCAGTTTGCGTCGGGGTGTGAACACTGAAGCTTTCTTT. Protein product: CASSLRRGVNTEAFF.

This clonotype showed up many times. CDR3 nucleotides: TGCGCCAGCAGCCCGGGGGACAGAGTGTACGAGCAGTACTTC. Protein sequence: CASSPGDRVYEQYF. The chain carries TRBV4-1 and TRBJ2-7; maybe TRBD1 (7 bases). The germline V gene encodes CDR1 MGHRA and CDR2 YSYEKL. The CDR3 extends over 14 amino acids. V was pared by 4 bases and J by 4 bases, with 14 bases between.

The table lists this clonotype with a few counts. This chain connects TRBV30 to TRBJ2-1; the D is unclear. Germline V gene data show CDR1 as GTSNPN and CDR2 as SVGIG (reference sequence). This CDR3 has 11 residues. V lost 0 bases and J 6 bases, leaving 3 bases between the germline ends. This chain's CDR3 is CAWSVINEQFF. CDR3 coding DNA: TGTGCCTGGAGTGTAATCAATGAGCAGTTCTTC.

Ten or more counts support this clonotype. The chain couples TRBV4-1 to TRBJ1-1, with a tentative D call TRBD1 (5 bases). This CDR3 has 15 amino acids. Trimming removed 1 base at V and 0 bases at J, with 9 bases between. Germline CDR1 reads MGHRA; CDR2 reads YSYEKL. CDR3 loop: CASSQVSGLNTEAFF. In DNA form, the CDR3 reads TGCGCCAGCAGCCAAGTGTCAGGGTTGAACACTGAAGCTTTCTTT.